The clone carrying this T cell receptor beta chain was picked up one time. The antigen remains unidentified. This sample stems from a study of cytomegalovirus exposure and HLA in healthy donors. Study-level information: Within the Caucasian-associated ancestry cluster were 81% of the 398 genotyped donors.

Study-wide results and caveats: An analysis done earlier found most TCR beta V segments productive about 90% or about 30% of the time. The study flagged approximately 180 TCR beta chains as cytomegalovirus-associated. An apparent linkage of common viral pathogens to several of the most significant clusters emerged in a later analysis.

With 60 Vbeta and 13 Jbeta primers, the PCR was carried out. Repertoires were generated with immunoSEQ multiplex PCR, while TCRdb's copy carries only in-frame clones and drops some. This table holds about 110,000 clones, 65% to 80% found once. The sample taken for sequencing was PBMCs. The clonotype was recovered from a man younger than 40 in good health and CMV-seropositive.

The CDR3 DNA sequence: TGTGCCAGCAGCTTCTACAGTGGTCTGGAGACCCAGTACTTC. This codes for CASSFYSGLETQYF. The chain is built from TRBV11-2 and TRBJ2-5, with unresolved D. Germline CDR1 reads SGHAT; CDR2 reads FQNNGV. CDR3 length: 14 amino acids. V lost 3 bases and J 5 bases, leaving 13 bases between the germline ends.